What follows are 4 T cell receptor beta chains derived from one specimen sequenced in a study of quantifying T cell responses using KT2 cells. Overall study: RNA was reverse transcribed with TCR alpha and beta constant-region primers.

A single-stranded UMI oligo with SP2 sequence was ligated to cDNA 3' ends. The first PCR ran 3 to 5 cycles with an equimolar RC1.1 and RC1.2 beta primer mix. In TCRdb, the UMI-ligation and nested PCR reads were re-called with MiXCR into one record per CDR3 protein. Of some 50,000 distinct CDR3 sequences in the sample, around 10% were seen once. Sequenced: PBMCs spiked with cells of the T cell clone KT2. Receptor source: a human donor.

This clonotype was detected many times. The chain employs TRBV9 and TRBJ2-3; D not resolved. The CDR3 loop spans 15 amino acids. CDR1 and CDR2 (germline): SGDLS, YYNGEE. V was trimmed by 7 bases and J by 0 bases, leaving 15 bases between them. The CDR3 sequence: CASGRGPESTDTQYF. The CDR3 bases are TGTGCCAGCGGACGAGGACCCGAGAGCACAGATACGCAGTATTTT.

There are many counts of this clonotype. The chain couples TRBV12-3 or TRBV12-4 to TRBJ1-3, with 8 bases matching TRBD1. The CDR3 consists of 15 residues. The junction had 2 bases not matched to a gene; V was cut back by 4 bases and J by 0 bases. CDR3 protein: CASSWDRSSGNTIYF. Written as DNA, the CDR3 is TGTGCCAGCAGTTGGGACAGGAGCTCTGGAAACACCATATATTTT.

This chain joins TRBV3-1 and TRBJ1-2; D may be TRBD1 (6 bases). CDR3 size: 14 residues. Germline V gene lookup returns CDR1 LGHDT and CDR2 YNNKEL (reference sequence). V was clipped by 4 bases and J by 8 bases, with 17 bases between them. CDR3 protein: CASSPTGRRGGYTF. The CDR3 DNA follows: TGTGCCAGCAGCCCCACAGGGAGGCGTGGGGGCTACACCTTC.

The chain is built from TRBV12-3 or TRBV12-4 and TRBJ1-1; no clear D gene. The CDR3 is made up of 14 amino acids. Trimming left V 2 bases short and J 3 bases short, with 10 bases between. CDR3 DNA sequence: TGTGCCAGCAGTTTAAACAGAGTGGACACTGAAGCTTTCTTT. It codes for CASSLNRVDTEAFF.